This T cell receptor (beta chain) was observed in a study of cytomegalovirus exposure and HLA in healthy donors. The study, taken as a whole, reports: A cluster of highly shared sequence variants was likely a sequencing artifact. Later work associated around 18,000 TCR beta sequences with HLA alleles at 0.05 false discovery rate. The sole available immune exposure information was CMV serostatus.

Points on this clone: Its target is not known.

Germline lookup yields CDR1 MNHNY and CDR2 SVGAGI (reference sequence). CDR3 length equals 15 residues. V trimming: 0 bases; J trimming: 7 bases; junction bases outside the gene matches: 4. PCR primers comprised 60 Vbeta and 13 Jbeta primers. Original data processing: Later, an analysis found 75 million to 100 million unique TCR beta chains, and roughly 10 million of these were shared. Some clones are missing from TCRdb's copy, which holds only in-frame ones; the method was immunoSEQ multiplex PCR. V, J and clone size reflect that table, while D and trimming were determined from the DNA. The table has fewer than 250,000 clones, around 76% seen once.

The J gene is TRBJ2-1, the V gene TRBV6-6; 9 bases align to TRBD2. Sequencing input: PBMCs. This receptor was taken from a man aged 35 to 55 in good health and CMV-seropositive. The chain's CDR3 is CASSYSLAGTNEQFF. The DNA of the CDR3 is TGTGCCAGCAGTTACTCGCTAGCGGGGACAAATGAGCAGTTCTTC.